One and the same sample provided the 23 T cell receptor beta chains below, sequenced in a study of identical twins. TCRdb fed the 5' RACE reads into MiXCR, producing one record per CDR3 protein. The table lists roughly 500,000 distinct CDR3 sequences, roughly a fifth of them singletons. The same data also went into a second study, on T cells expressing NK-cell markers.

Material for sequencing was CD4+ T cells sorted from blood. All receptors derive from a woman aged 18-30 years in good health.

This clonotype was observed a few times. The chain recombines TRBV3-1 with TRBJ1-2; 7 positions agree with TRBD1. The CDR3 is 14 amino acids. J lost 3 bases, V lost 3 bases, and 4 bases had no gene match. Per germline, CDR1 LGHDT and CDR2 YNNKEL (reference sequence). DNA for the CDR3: TGTGCCAGCAGCCATCCTGACAGGGACTATGGCTACACCTTC. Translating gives CASSHPDRDYGYTF.

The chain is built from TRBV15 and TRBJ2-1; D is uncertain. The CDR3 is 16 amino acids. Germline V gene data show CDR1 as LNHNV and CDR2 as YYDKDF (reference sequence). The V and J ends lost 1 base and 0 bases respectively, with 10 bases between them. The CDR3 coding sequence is TGTGCCACCAGCAGAGCCAGGACGAGCTCCTACAATGAGCAGTTCTTC. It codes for CATSRARTSSYNEQFF.

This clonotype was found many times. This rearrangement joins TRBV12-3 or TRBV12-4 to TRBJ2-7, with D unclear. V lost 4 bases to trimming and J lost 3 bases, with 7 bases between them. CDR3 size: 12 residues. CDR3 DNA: TGTGCCAGCAGTTCGTGGAGCTACGAGCAGTACTTC. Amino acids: CASSSWSYEQYF.

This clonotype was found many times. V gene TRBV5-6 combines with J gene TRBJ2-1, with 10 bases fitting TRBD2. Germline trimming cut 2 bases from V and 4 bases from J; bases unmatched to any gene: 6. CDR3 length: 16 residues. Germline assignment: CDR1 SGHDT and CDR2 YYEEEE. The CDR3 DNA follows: TGTGCCAGCAGCTTCTTGGGGACTAGCGATTACAATGAGCAGTTCTTC. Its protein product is CASSFLGTSDYNEQFF. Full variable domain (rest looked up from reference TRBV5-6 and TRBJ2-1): DAGVTQSPTHLIKTRGQQVTLRCSPKSGHDTVSWYQQALGQGPQFIFQYYEEEERQRGNFPDRFSGHQFPNYSSELNVNALLLGDSALYLCASSFLGTSDYNEQFFGPGTRLTVL.

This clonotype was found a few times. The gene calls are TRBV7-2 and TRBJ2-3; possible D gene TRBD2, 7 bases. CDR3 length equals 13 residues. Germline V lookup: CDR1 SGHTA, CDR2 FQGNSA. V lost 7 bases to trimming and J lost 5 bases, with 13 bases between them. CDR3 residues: CASNWGGQDTQYF. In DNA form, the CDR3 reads TGTGCCAGCAACTGGGGGGGCCAAGATACGCAGTATTTT.

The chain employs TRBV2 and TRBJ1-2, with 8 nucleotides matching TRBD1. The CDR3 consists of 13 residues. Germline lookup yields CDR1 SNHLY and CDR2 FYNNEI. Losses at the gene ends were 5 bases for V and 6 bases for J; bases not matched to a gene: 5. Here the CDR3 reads CASSSTGEHGYTF. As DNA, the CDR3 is TGTGCCAGCAGTTCGACAGGGGAGCATGGCTACACCTTC.

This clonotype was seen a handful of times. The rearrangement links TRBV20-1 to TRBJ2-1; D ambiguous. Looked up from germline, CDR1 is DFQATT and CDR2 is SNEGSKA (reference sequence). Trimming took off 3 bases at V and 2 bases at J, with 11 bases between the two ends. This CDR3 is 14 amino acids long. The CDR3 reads CSASSSETYNEQFF. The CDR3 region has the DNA TGCAGTGCTAGTAGTTCGGAGACCTACAATGAGCAGTTCTTC.

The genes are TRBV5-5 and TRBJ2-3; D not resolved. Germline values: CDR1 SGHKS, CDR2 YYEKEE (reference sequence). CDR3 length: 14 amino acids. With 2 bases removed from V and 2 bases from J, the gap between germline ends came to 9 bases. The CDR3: CASSLRETTDTQYF. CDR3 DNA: TGTGCCAGCAGCTTAAGAGAGACCACAGATACGCAGTATTTT.

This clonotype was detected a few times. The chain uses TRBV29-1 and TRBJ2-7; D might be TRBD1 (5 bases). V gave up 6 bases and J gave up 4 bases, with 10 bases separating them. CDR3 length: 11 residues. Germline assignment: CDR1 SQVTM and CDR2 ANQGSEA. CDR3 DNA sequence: TGCAGCGTCACTGACAGTTACGAGCAGTACTTC. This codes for CSVTDSYEQYF.

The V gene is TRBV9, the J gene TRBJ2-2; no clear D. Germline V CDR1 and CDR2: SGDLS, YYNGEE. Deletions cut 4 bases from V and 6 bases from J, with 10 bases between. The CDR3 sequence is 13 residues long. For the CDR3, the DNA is TGTGCCAGCAGCTTGACCTCGGCCGGGGAGCTGTTTTTT. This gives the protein CASSLTSAGELFF.

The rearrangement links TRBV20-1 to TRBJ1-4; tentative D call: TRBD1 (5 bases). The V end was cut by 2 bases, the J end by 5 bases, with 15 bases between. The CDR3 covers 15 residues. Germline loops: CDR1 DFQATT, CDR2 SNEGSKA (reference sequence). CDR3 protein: CSARRPGTRNEKLFF. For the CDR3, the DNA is TGCAGTGCTAGACGTCCAGGGACGAGGAATGAAAAACTGTTTTTT.

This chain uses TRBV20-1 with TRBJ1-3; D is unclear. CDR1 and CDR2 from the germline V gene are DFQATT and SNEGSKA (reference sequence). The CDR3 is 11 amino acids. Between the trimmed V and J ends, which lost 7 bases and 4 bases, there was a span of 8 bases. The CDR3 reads CSVEKGNTIYF. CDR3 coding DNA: TGCAGTGTTGAAAAAGGAAACACCATATATTTT.

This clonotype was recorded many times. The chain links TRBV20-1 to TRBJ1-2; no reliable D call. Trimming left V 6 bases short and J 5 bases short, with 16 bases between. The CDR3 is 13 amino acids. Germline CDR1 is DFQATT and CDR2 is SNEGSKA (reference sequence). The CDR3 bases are TGCAGTGCACTTAGCCAGGTGCGATATGGCTACACCTTC. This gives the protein CSALSQVRYGYTF.

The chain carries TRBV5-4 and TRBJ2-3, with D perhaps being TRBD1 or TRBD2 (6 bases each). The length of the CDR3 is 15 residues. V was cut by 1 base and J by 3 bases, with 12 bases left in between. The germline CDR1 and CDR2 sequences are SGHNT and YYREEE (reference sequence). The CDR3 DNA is TGTGCCAGCAGCTTGCCGGGGGCGGGGACAGATACGCAGTATTTT. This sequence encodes CASSLPGAGTDTQYF. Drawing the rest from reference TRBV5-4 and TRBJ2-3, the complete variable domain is ETGVTQSPTHLIKTRGQQVTLRCSSQSGHNTVSWYQQALGQGPQFIFQYYREEENGRGNFPPRFSGLQFPNYSSELNVNALELDDSALYLCASSLPGAGTDTQYFGPGTRLTVL.

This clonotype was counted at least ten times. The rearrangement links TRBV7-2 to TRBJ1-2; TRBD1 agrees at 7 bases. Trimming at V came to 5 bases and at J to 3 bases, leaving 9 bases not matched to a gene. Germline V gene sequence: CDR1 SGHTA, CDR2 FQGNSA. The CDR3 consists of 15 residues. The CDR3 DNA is TGTGCCAGCAGCGCCAGGGGGACGGGAGACTATGGCTACACCTTC. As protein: CASSARGTGDYGYTF.

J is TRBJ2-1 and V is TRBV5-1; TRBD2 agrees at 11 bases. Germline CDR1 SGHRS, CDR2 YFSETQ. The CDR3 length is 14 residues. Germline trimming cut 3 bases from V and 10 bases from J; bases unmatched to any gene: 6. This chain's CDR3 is CASSSGTSGMEQFF. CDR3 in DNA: TGCGCCAGCAGCTCCGGGACTAGCGGCATGGAGCAGTTCTTC.

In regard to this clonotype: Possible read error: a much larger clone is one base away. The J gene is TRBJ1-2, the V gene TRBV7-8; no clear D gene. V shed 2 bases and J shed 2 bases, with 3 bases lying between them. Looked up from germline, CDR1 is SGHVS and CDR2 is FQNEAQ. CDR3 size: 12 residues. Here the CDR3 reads CASSLHNYGYTF. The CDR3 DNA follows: TGTGCCAGCAGCTTACACAACTATGGCTACACCTTC.

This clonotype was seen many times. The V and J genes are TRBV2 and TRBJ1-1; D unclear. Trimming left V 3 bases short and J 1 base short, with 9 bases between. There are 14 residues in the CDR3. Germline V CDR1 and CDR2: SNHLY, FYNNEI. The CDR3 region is CASSENGENTEAFF. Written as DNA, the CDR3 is TGTGCCAGCAGTGAGAACGGTGAGAACACTGAAGCTTTCTTT.

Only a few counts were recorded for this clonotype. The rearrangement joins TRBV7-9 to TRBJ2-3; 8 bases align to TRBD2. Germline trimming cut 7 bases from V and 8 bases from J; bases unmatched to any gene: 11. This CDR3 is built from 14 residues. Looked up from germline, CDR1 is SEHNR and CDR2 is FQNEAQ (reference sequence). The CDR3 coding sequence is TGTGCCAGCAATGGATTGAAGCGGGAGACTACGCAGTATTTT. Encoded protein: CASNGLKRETTQYF. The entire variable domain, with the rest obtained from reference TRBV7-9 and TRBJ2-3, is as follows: DTGVSQNPRHKITKRGQNVTFRCDPISEHNRLYWYRQTLGQGPEFLTYFQNEAQLEKSRLLSDRFSAERPKGSFSTLEIQRTEQGDSAMYLCASNGLKRETTQYFGPGTRLTVL.

CDR3 in amino acids: CSATRFATNEKLFF. CDR3 coding DNA: TGCAGTGCTACCCGGTTTGCAACTAATGAAAAACTGTTTTTT. This rearrangement joins TRBV20-1 to TRBJ1-4; D is unresolved. Trimming stripped 4 bases from V and 0 bases from J, with 9 bases between. The CDR3 is 14 residues long. The germline V gene has CDR1 DFQATT and CDR2 SNEGSKA (reference sequence).

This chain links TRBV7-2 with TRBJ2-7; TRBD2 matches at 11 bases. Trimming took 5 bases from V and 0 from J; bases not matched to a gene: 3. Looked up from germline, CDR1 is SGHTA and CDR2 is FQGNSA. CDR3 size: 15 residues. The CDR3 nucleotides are TGTGCCAGCAGCCTTAGCGGGAGGGGCTCCTACGAGCAGTACTTC. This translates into CASSLSGRGSYEQYF. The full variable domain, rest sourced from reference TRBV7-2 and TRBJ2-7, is GAGVSQSPSNKVTEKGKDVELRCDPISGHTALYWYRQSLGQGLEFLIYFQGNSAPDKSGLPSDRFSAERTGGSVSTLTIQRTQQEDSAVYLCASSLSGRGSYEQYFGPGTRLTVT.

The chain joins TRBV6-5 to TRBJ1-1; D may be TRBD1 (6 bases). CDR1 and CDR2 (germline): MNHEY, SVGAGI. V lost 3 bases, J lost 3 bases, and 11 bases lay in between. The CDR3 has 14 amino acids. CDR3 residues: CASSYDGQYTEAFF. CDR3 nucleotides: TGTGCCAGCAGTTATGACGGACAGTACACTGAAGCTTTCTTT.

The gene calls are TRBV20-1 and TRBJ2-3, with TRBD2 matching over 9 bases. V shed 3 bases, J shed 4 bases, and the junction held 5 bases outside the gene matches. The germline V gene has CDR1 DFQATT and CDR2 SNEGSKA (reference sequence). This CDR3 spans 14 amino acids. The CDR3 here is CSASRAGGSDTQYF. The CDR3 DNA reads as TGCAGTGCTAGTCGAGCGGGAGGCTCAGATACGCAGTATTTT.